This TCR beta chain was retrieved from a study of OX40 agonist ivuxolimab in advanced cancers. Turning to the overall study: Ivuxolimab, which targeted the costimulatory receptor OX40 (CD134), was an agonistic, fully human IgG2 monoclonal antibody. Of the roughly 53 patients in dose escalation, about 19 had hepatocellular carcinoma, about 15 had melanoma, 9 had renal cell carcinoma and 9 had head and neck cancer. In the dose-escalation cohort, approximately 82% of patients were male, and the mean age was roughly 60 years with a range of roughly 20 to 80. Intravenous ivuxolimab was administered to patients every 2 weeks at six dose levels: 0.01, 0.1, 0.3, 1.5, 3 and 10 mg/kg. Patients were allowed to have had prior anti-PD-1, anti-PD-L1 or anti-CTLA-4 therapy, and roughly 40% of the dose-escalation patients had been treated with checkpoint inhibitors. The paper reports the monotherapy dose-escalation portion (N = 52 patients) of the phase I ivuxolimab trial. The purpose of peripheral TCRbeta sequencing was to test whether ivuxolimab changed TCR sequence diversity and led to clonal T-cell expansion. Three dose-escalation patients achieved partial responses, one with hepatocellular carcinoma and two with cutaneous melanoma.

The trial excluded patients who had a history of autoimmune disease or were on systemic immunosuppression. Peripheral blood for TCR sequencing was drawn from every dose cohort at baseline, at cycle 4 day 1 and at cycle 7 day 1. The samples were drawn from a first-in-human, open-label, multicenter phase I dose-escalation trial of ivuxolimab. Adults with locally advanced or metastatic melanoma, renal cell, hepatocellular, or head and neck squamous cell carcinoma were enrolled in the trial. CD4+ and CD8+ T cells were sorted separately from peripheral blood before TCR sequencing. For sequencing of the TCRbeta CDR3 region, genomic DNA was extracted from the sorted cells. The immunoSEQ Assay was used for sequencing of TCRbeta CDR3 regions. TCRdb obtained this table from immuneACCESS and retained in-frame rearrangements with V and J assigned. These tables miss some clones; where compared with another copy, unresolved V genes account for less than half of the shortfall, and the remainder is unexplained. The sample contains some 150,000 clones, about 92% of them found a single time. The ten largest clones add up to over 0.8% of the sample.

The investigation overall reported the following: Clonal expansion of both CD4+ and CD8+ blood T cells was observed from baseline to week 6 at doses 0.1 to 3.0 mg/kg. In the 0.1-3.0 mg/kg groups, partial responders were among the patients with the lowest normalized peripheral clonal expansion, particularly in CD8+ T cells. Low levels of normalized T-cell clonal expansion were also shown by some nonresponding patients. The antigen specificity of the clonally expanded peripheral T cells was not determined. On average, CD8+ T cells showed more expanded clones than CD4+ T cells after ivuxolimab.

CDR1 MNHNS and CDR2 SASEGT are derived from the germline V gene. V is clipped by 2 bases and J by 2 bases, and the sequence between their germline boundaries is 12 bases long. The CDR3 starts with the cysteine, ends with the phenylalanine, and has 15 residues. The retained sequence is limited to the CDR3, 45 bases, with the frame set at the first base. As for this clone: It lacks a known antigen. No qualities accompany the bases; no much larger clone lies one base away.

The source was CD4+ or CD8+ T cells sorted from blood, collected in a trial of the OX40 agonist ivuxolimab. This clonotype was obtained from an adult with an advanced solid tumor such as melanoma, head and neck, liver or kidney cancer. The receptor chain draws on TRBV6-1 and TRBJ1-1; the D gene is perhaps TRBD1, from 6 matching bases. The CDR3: CASSERPGENTEAFF. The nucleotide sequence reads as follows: TGTGCCAGCAGTGAACGACCAGGGGAAAACACTGAAGCTTTCTTT.